The clone carrying this T cell receptor (beta chain) was seen repeatedly, ten times or more. Time point defined: persistent/refractory GD, antithyroid drugs over 5 years with positive TRAb. Isolated PBMC RNA provided the starting material for the TCR library. Arm-PCR of CDR3 regions and iRepertoire HTBI primers were the basis on which TCR beta libraries were built. A single record per CDR3 protein comes from TCRdb applying MiXCR to the multiplex PCR reads. The sample has a few hundred thousand distinct CDR3 sequences; roughly a fifth are singletons. The data were taken from a study of regulatory T cells in long-lasting Graves disease. This CDR3 has 14 residues. Between the trimmed V and J ends, which lost 6 bases and 4 bases, there was a span of 12 bases. Germline lookup yields CDR1 MNHNS and CDR2 SASEGT.

Sequenced here: peripheral blood mononuclear cells (PBMCs), sampled when the disease was refractory, from a patient treated with antithyroid drugs. This TCR was sampled from a female donor with Graves disease. This rearrangement joins TRBV6-1 to TRBJ1-4, with D unresolved. CDR3: CASSPGPNNEKLFF. CDR3 nucleotide sequence: TGTGCCAGCAGCCCGGGCCCAAATAATGAAAAACTGTTTTTT.